Each of the 27 T cell receptor beta chains below was sequenced from the same sample in a study of T cell responses to AZD1222 COVID-19 vaccine. The data were produced by immunoSEQ multiplex PCR, yet TCRdb's version contains in-frame clones alone and is incomplete. The sample has under 95,000 clones, approximately 89% seen once. The sample in question was peripheral blood, obtained on day 0 of AZD1222 vaccination. These receptors came from an adult in good health.

J is TRBJ2-1 and V is TRBV5-1; 11 bases are a match to TRBD2. The germline CDR1 and CDR2 sequences are SGHRS and YFSETQ. This CDR3 region has 14 residues. The junction had 2 bases not matched to a gene; V was cut back by 3 bases and J by 6 bases. The CDR3 coding sequence is TGCGCCAGCAGCTCCGGACTAGCGGGCAATGAGCAGTTCTTC. Translating gives CASSSGLAGNEQFF.

The table lists this clone with a count of one. The chain combines TRBV3-1 (or the pseudogene TRBV3-2) with TRBJ2-1; D unclear. The CDR3 has 15 residues. CDR1 is LGHDT, CDR2 YNNKEL, per germline (reference sequence). Deletions cut 3 bases from V and 0 bases from J, with 9 bases between. The CDR3 sequence is CASSHRALSYNEQFF. The CDR3 coding sequence is TGTGCCAGCAGCCACCGAGCGCTCTCCTACAATGAGCAGTTCTTC.

The chain links TRBV5-1 to TRBJ2-3, with no clear D. Germline V lookup: CDR1 SGHRS, CDR2 YFSETQ. V was pared by 0 bases and J by 2 bases, with 7 bases between. The CDR3 has 14 residues. CDR3 DNA sequence: TGCGCCAGCAGCTTGGAAAGAGTCACAGATACGCAGTATTTT. Its protein product is CASSLERVTDTQYF.

The chain carries TRBV5-1 and TRBJ1-1; D is ambiguous. Between the trimmed V and J ends, which lost 1 base and 0 bases, there was a span of 10 bases. The CDR3 covers 15 residues. Germline-derived CDR1 and CDR2 are SGHRS and YFSETQ. The CDR3 DNA sequence: TGCGCCAGCAGCTTGAACGCAGAAATGAACACTGAAGCTTTCTTT. As protein: CASSLNAEMNTEAFF.

CDR3 region: CASSPLAGGYGTQYF. CDR3 in DNA: TGTGCCAGCAGCCCTTTAGCGGGGGGGTACGGTACGCAGTATTTT. V and J are TRBV14 and TRBJ2-3; 11 nucleotides match TRBD2. Germline CDR1 reads SGHDN; CDR2 reads FVKESK. V lost 4 bases to trimming and J lost 8 bases; unmatched junction nucleotides: 8. The CDR3 spans 15 residues.

On this clone: The sample contains more than one DNA sequence encoding this CDR3. The chain couples TRBV6-5 to TRBJ1-3; TRBD1 aligns across 8 bases. Germline V gives CDR1 MNHEY, CDR2 SVGAGI. This CDR3 comprises 16 residues. V shed 0 bases, J shed 2 bases, and the junction held 3 bases outside the gene matches. The CDR3 reads CASSYSGTGTGNTIYF. Here the CDR3 DNA reads TGTGCCAGCAGTTACTCAGGGACAGGTACTGGAAACACCATATATTTT.

This rearrangement joins TRBV27 to TRBJ2-7, with D perhaps matching TRBD2 (5 bases). Trimming stripped 5 bases from V and 0 bases from J, with 14 bases between. Germline lookup yields CDR1 MNHEY and CDR2 SMNVEV (reference sequence). CDR3 size: 15 residues. The CDR3 loop reads CASSVRTAGSYEQYF. The CDR3, as DNA: TGTGCCAGCAGTGTACGGACTGCAGGCTCCTACGAGCAGTACTTC.

The V gene is TRBV10-2, the J gene TRBJ1-3; 9 bases align to TRBD1. The J segment lost 2 bases and the V segment lost 6 bases, leaving 5 bases of the junction unmatched. The length of the CDR3 is 15 residues. Germline V lookup: CDR1 WSHSY, CDR2 SAAADI. DNA for the CDR3: TGCGCCAGCAGCACCGGGACAGGGACTGGAAACACCATATATTTT. Protein product: CASSTGTGTGNTIYF.

The chain has TRBV28 and TRBJ1-1; 7 bases match TRBD1. CDR3 length: 15 residues. The germline gives CDR1 MDHEN, CDR2 SYDVKM. V was clipped by 8 bases and J by 0 bases; unmatched bases: 9. CDR3 nucleotide sequence: TGTGCCAGCGGTCCGGGACAGTTGATGAACACTGAAGCTTTCTTT. Translation: CASGPGQLMNTEAFF.

J is TRBJ2-3 and V is TRBV5-1, with TRBD2 matching 9 bases. Germline V lookup: CDR1 SGHRS, CDR2 YFSETQ. Trimming removed 0 bases from V and 3 bases from J; junction bases left unmatched: 5. CDR3 length equals 16 residues. This CDR3 reads CASSLGPSGMTDTQYF. The CDR3 nucleotides are TGCGCCAGCAGCTTGGGACCTAGCGGGATGACAGATACGCAGTATTTT.

The rearrangement joins TRBV3-1 (or the pseudogene TRBV3-2) to TRBJ2-4, with D unresolved. From germline, CDR1 is LGHDT and CDR2 YNNKEL (reference sequence). The germline V and J ends were trimmed by 1 base and 5 bases, with 6 bases remaining between them. The CDR3 runs to 13 residues. The CDR3 DNA reads as TGTGCCAGCAGCCAAGGGCCCCAAAACATTCAGTACTTC. Translated: CASSQGPQNIQYF.

The chain employs TRBV5-1 and TRBJ2-5; perhaps D is TRBD1 or TRBD2 (5 bases each). Germline lookup yields CDR1 SGHRS and CDR2 YFSETQ. Trimming stripped 2 bases from V and 5 bases from J, with 10 bases between. The CDR3 covers 13 residues. In DNA form, the CDR3 reads TGCGCCAGCAGCTTTGGCAGGGACGAGACCCAGTACTTC. It yields the protein CASSFGRDETQYF. Drawing the rest from reference TRBV5-1 and TRBJ2-5, the complete variable domain is KAGVTQTPRYLIKTRGQQVTLSCSPISGHRSVSWYQQTPGQGLQFLFEYFSETQRNKGNFPGRFSGRQFSNSRSEMNVSTLELGDSALYLCASSFGRDETQYFGPGTRLLVL.

This rearrangement joins TRBV5-1 to TRBJ1-4; no definite D call. Germline CDR1 reads SGHRS; CDR2 reads YFSETQ. There are 16 residues in the CDR3. V lost 2 bases, J lost 0 bases, and 11 bases lay in between. CDR3 sequence (DNA): TGCGCCAGCAGCTTAATGGGAGCCGCAACTAATGAAAAACTGTTTTTT. Translated, it gives CASSLMGAATNEKLFF.

The chain uses TRBV5-1 and TRBJ1-2; D is perhaps TRBD1 (5 bases). V lost 2 bases, J lost 4 bases, and 27 bases lay in between. This CDR3 has 19 amino acids. Germline V CDR1 and CDR2: SGHRS, YFSETQ. The CDR3 sequence: CASSLTARARQGGIYGYTF. The CDR3 nucleotides are TGCGCCAGCAGCTTAACGGCCCGGGCGAGGCAGGGAGGAATCTATGGCTACACCTTC.

The V and J genes are TRBV9 and TRBJ1-1; no clear D gene. Looked up from germline, CDR1 is SGDLS and CDR2 is YYNGEE. V gave up 4 bases and J gave up 3 bases, with 13 bases separating them. The CDR3 runs 14 residues. CDR3 in amino acids: CASSPHRSDTEAFF. CDR3 sequence (DNA): TGTGCCAGCAGCCCGCACCGTTCGGACACTGAAGCTTTCTTT.

This clone was picked up one time. The rearrangement uses TRBV4-1 and TRBJ2-7; TRBD2 might be the D (5 bases). CDR3 length: 14 amino acids. The germline V gene encodes CDR1 MGHRA and CDR2 YSYEKL. V lost 1 base and J 4 bases, leaving 11 bases between the germline ends. In nucleotides, the CDR3 is TGCGCCAGCAGCCAAGTACTTGGGGAGTACGAGCAGTACTTC. Translating it yields CASSQVLGEYEQYF.

V gene TRBV12-3 or TRBV12-4 combines with J gene TRBJ1-2; D unclear. CDR3 length equals 12 residues. V shed 3 bases and J shed 8 bases, with 10 bases lying between them. Written as DNA, the CDR3 is TGTGCCAGCAGTTTTAGGTTAGGAGGCTACACCTTC. Translating gives CASSFRLGGYTF.

CDR3 residues: CATGDRMGNEQFF. In nucleotides, the CDR3 is TGTGCCACCGGGGACAGAATGGGTAATGAGCAGTTCTTC. V usage is TRBV5-5 and J usage is TRBJ2-1, with 7 bases matching TRBD1. The CDR3 loop spans 13 amino acids. Germline assignment: CDR1 SGHKS and CDR2 YYEKEE (reference sequence). V dropped 9 bases and J dropped 7; count of bases not matched to a gene: 10.

The rearrangement links TRBV7-8 to TRBJ1-5; maybe TRBD1 (5 bases). Germline loops: CDR1 SGHVS, CDR2 FQNEAQ. The V and J ends lost 0 bases and 8 bases respectively, with 8 bases between them. The CDR3 runs to 13 residues. The CDR3 sequence: CASSLAGGKPQHF. As DNA, the CDR3 is TGTGCCAGCAGCTTAGCGGGGGGGAAGCCCCAGCATTTT.

The chain carries TRBV15 and TRBJ1-4, with D possibly matching TRBD1 (5 bases). With 0 bases removed from V and 8 bases from J, the gap between germline ends came to 19 bases. The CDR3 consists of 17 residues. CDR1 LNHNV and CDR2 YYDKDF come from the germline V gene (reference sequence). The CDR3 is CATSRDGGRESGEKLFF. The CDR3 region has the DNA TGTGCCACCAGCAGAGATGGCGGCAGGGAAAGTGGGGAAAAACTGTTTTTT.

J is TRBJ2-2 and V is TRBV2, with TRBD2 as a possible D gene (6 bases). This CDR3 region has 15 residues. The V gene lost 4 bases and the J gene lost 5 bases, with 14 bases spanning the gap. Per germline, CDR1 SNHLY and CDR2 FYNNEI. The CDR3, as DNA: TGTGCCAGCAGTGCAGGAGGGATAGGGACCGGGGAGCTGTTTTTT. As protein: CASSAGGIGTGELFF.

The V and J genes are TRBV7-2 and TRBJ2-7; no firm D call. The CDR3 has 11 residues. V dropped 5 bases and J dropped 2 bases, with 4 bases sitting between them. Germline CDR1 and CDR2: SGHTA and FQGNSA. CDR3 loop: CASSETYEQYF. DNA for the CDR3: TGTGCCAGCAGCGAAACCTACGAGCAGTACTTC.

This sequence joins TRBV10-1 and TRBJ2-1, with 8 bases matching TRBD2. Germline V gives CDR1 WNHNN, CDR2 SYGVQD (reference sequence). Unmatched junction bases numbered 5, after V lost 6 bases and J lost 7 bases. The CDR3 extends over 13 amino acids. This CDR3 is CASSRGGGNEQFF. CDR3 coding DNA: TGCGCCAGCAGCAGGGGCGGGGGGAATGAGCAGTTCTTC.

This chain uses TRBV3-1 (or the pseudogene TRBV3-2) with TRBJ1-5, with D possibly matching TRBD1 (5 bases). CDR1 is LGHDT and CDR2 is YNNKEL in the germline V gene (reference sequence). The CDR3 runs to 12 residues. The CDR3 spells CAQRTGGQPQHF. The CDR3 coding sequence is TGTGCTCAACGGACCGGGGGACAGCCCCAGCATTTT.

The chain uses TRBV20-1 and TRBJ1-1; D unresolved. The ends were cut back, 6 bases at V and 8 bases at J, with 13 bases in the middle. Germline lookup yields CDR1 DFQATT and CDR2 SNEGSKA (reference sequence). The CDR3 totals 11 residues. The CDR3 reads CSASQRLEAFF. CDR3 DNA sequence: TGCAGTGCCAGCCAACGGCTGGAAGCTTTCTTT.

V usage is TRBV4-1 and J usage is TRBJ1-2; D gene unclear. This CDR3 is built from 12 residues. V gave up 1 base and J gave up 8 bases, with 8 bases separating them. Germline-derived CDR1 and CDR2 are MGHRA and YSYEKL. For the CDR3, the DNA is TGCGCCAGCAGCCAAGGGTACGGCGGCTACACCTTC. This gives the protein CASSQGYGGYTF.

Only one count was recorded for this clone. This chain joins TRBV5-1 and TRBJ2-1, with 9 bases identical to TRBD2. Trimming took 1 base from V and 7 from J; bases not matched to a gene: 6. The CDR3 has 15 amino acids. Germline CDR1 SGHRS, CDR2 YFSETQ. The CDR3 spells CASSLRPAGGNEQFF. The CDR3 bases are TGCGCCAGCAGCTTGAGGCCCGCGGGAGGGAATGAGCAGTTCTTC.